This TCR beta chain appears in the sequencing data of a study of CD8+CD57+ T cells in acquired aplastic anemia. Study at large: Sorted cells (CD4+ and CD8+) yielded DNA amounts that averaged about 3.1 ug.

Findings and limits, study-wide: No significant patient-versus-control difference appeared in CD8+ Simpson's diversity. The number of CD8+ CDR3 sequences shared by patients and controls was roughly 30.

Only patients with CD8+CD57+ cell expansion on flow cytometry were chosen for sequencing. Blood samples were obtained from patients who had received no prior therapy. Researchers used genomic DNA as the template to profile TCR beta VDJ and CDR3. One entry per CDR3 protein, called by TCRdb with MiXCR from the reads. The repertoire holds a few hundred thousand distinct CDR3 sequences, with around 30% as singletons. As regards this clonotype: Its cognate antigen is unknown.

This clonotype was obtained from a human donor with aplastic anemia. Specimen: sorted CD4+, CD8+, or CD8+CD57+ T cells (not recorded which) from PBMCs.

This CDR3 reads CASSYSTGVNTEAFF. Here the CDR3 DNA reads TGTGCCAGCAGTTACTCGACAGGGGTAAACACTGAAGCTTTCTTT. The V gene is TRBV6-5, the J gene TRBJ1-1; TRBD1 matches 8 bases. This CDR3 comprises 15 residues. CDR1 is MNHEY, CDR2 SVGAGI, per germline. Losses at the gene ends were 0 bases for V and 2 bases for J; bases not matched to a gene: 2.